This T cell receptor beta chain was sequenced for a study of T cell repertoires in cytomegalovirus infection. Turning to the study itself: Selected CMV epitopes included recently identified HLA-C-restricted ones as well as well-studied HLA-B-restricted ones. From public TCR beta signatures came an indication of both CMV infection and matching HLA type. Study-wide results and caveats: Carriers of CMV plus the relevant HLA were identified by cumulative public TCR beta family frequency.

TCRdb recomputed calls from the reads with MiXCR, one row per CDR3 protein. This table holds 750,000 to 950,000 distinct CDR3 sequences, roughly 29% found once. This clonotype showed up just once. The antigen is not known. The germline V gene encodes CDR1 LNHDA and CDR2 SQIVND (reference sequence). This CDR3 is 15 amino acids long. With 5 bases removed from V and 2 bases from J, the gap between germline ends came to 16 bases. The V gene is TRBV19, the J gene TRBJ2-7; D assignment may be TRBD1 or TRBD2 (5 bases each). This TCR was sampled from a human donor in good health (CMV status not recorded). Some clones in this sample may be carry-over from other donors' samples. Here the sequenced sample was cultured CD8+ T cells from PBMCs, taken from culture after CMV antigen stimulation. The CDR3 DNA reads TGTGCCAGTAGTTTGGGGGACGGATTCACCTACGAGCAGTACTTC. Its protein is CASSLGDGFTYEQYF.